The 15 T cell receptor beta chains reported below all come from one sample, sequenced in a study of vaccination effects on CD4 cells after COVID-19. Using immunoSEQ multiplex PCR, the repertoire was profiled, and TCRdb retains in-frame clones only, with some absent. This sample has approximately 46,000 clones, with around 70% found just once. Culture lasted roughly 9 days before CD4+ T cell isolation. The antigens of these receptors remain unknown. This specimen was CD4+ T cells from PBMCs cultured without peptide, taken before COVID-19 vaccination. The receptors were sampled from a human donor who had a prior SARS-CoV-2 infection.

The gene calls are TRBV28 and TRBJ2-5, with no clear D. The length of the CDR3 is 14 residues. CDR1 MDHEN and CDR2 SYDVKM come from the germline V gene. The V end was cut by 2 bases, the J end by 9 bases, with 16 bases between. The CDR3 nucleotides read TGTGCCAGCAGTTTACCCCAAGGCCGATTGGCCCAGTACTTC. Translated, it gives CASSLPQGRLAQYF. Using reference TRBV28 and TRBJ2-5 for the parts outside the CDR3, the full variable domain is DVKVTQSSRYLVKRTGEKVFLECVQDMDHENMFWYRQDPGLGLRLIYFSYDVKMKEKGDIPEGYSVSREKKERFSLILESASTNQTSMYLCASSLPQGRLAQYFGPGTRLLVL.

The CDR3 sequence is CASTLNTEAFF. The DNA for the CDR3 is TGTGCCAGCACTCTTAACACTGAAGCTTTCTTT. The chain is built from TRBV6-5 and TRBJ1-1, with D unresolved. Germline CDR1 is MNHEY and CDR2 is SVGAGI. Deletions cut 7 bases from V and 2 bases from J, with 5 bases between. CDR3 length equals 11 residues.

This clone was found a few times. This chain connects TRBV4-1 to TRBJ1-5; perhaps TRBD1 as D (5 bases). From germline, CDR1 is MGHRA and CDR2 YSYEKL. This CDR3 is built from 15 residues. V was clipped by 3 bases and J by 2 bases, with 11 bases between them. The CDR3 DNA sequence: TGCGCCAGCAGCCAGAGGGGATTTGGCAATCAGCCCCAGCATTTT. Protein product: CASSQRGFGNQPQHF.

This sequence joins TRBV19 and TRBJ2-3; TRBD1 might be the D (6 bases). The CDR3 consists of 14 residues. Trimming removed 9 bases from V and 8 bases from J, with 21 bases in between. From germline, CDR1 is LNHDA and CDR2 SQIVND (reference sequence). The CDR3 loop reads CASNIDSTQGTQYF. The CDR3 region has the DNA TGTGCCAGCAACATTGACAGCACACAGGGTACGCAGTATTTT.

The chain links TRBV6-5 to TRBJ1-1; possible D gene TRBD1, 6 bases. The CDR3 has 14 amino acids. Germline loops: CDR1 MNHEY, CDR2 SVGAGI. V lost 6 bases, J lost 4 bases, and 15 bases lay in between. The chain's CDR3 is CASSLRGEGTEAFF. In DNA, the CDR3 is TGTGCCAGCAGCCTCAGGGGAGAGGGCACTGAAGCTTTCTTT.

The DNA for the CDR3 is TGTGCCATCAGTCGCCAACAGGGAAAAAGGACTAGCGGGAGCACCTACGAGCAGTACTTC. Residues: CAISRQQGKRTSGSTYEQYF. V gene TRBV10-3 combines with J gene TRBJ2-7; 13 bases are shared with TRBD2. Germline CDR1 is ENHRY and CDR2 is SYGVKD. The CDR3 extends over 20 amino acids. J was trimmed by 2 bases and V by 5 bases; bases with no gene match: 18.

The CDR3 is CASSFTSGRDTGELFF. The CDR3 nucleotides are TGTGCCAGCAGCTTTACTAGCGGGAGGGATACCGGGGAGCTGTTTTTT. This rearrangement joins TRBV7-3 to TRBJ2-2, with TRBD2 matching over 13 bases. Germline assignment: CDR1 SGHTA and CDR2 FQGTGA. The CDR3 extends over 16 amino acids. V dropped 3 bases and J dropped 5; count of bases not matched to a gene: 3.

The rearrangement links TRBV7-2 to TRBJ1-1; the D is unclear. V dropped 2 bases and J dropped 0 bases, with 10 bases sitting between them. Germline CDR1 is SGHTA and CDR2 is FQGNSA. The CDR3 extends over 15 amino acids. The CDR3 DNA is TGTGCCAGCAGCTTAAGTCCCCTTATGAACACTGAAGCTTTCTTT. Its translation is CASSLSPLMNTEAFF.

The CDR3 is CASSFVFAEQFF. The CDR3 bases are TGTGCCAGCAGCTTTGTTTTTGCTGAGCAGTTCTTC. The chain couples TRBV5-6 to TRBJ2-1; D gene ambiguous. CDR1 and CDR2 (germline): SGHDT, YYEEEE. V dropped 2 bases and J dropped 9 bases, with 9 bases sitting between them. The CDR3 covers 12 residues.

The chain is built from TRBV4-3 and TRBJ2-3; TRBD2 agrees at 12 bases. The CDR3 contains 18 residues. J gave up 2 bases and V 1 base, and 7 bases lay outside the gene matches. Germline-derived CDR1 and CDR2 are LGHNA and YSLEER. CDR3 DNA sequence: TGCGCCAGCAGCCAAGGGACTAGCGGGATTACCTTCACAGATACGCAGTATTTT. Protein: CASSQGTSGITFTDTQYF.

This clone has a handful of counts. The gene calls are TRBV6-5 and TRBJ2-2, with no clear D. Between the trimmed V and J ends, which lost 2 bases and 0 bases, there was a span of 4 bases. Germline-derived CDR1 and CDR2 are MNHEY and SVGAGI. The CDR3 extends over 14 amino acids. The CDR3 sequence is CASSYLTNTGELFF. The CDR3, as DNA: TGTGCCAGCAGTTACCTAACGAACACCGGGGAGCTGTTTTTT.

The chain recombines TRBV19 with TRBJ2-4, with D unclear. Trimming shortened V by 3 bases and J by 7 bases, and 16 bases separated the two germline ends. This CDR3 has 15 amino acids. Germline CDR1 LNHDA, CDR2 SQIVND (reference sequence). CDR3 protein: CASSIFGLRWNIQYF. For the CDR3, the DNA is TGTGCCAGTAGTATCTTTGGGTTAAGGTGGAACATTCAGTACTTC.

The rearrangement joins TRBV5-1 to TRBJ1-2; D uncertain. The CDR3 length is 15 residues. Trimming stripped 4 bases from V and 6 bases from J, with 19 bases between. Looked up from germline, CDR1 is SGHRS and CDR2 is YFSETQ. CDR3: CASSPPLAGVNGYTF. For the CDR3, the DNA is TGCGCCAGCAGCCCGCCGCTTGCTGGGGTAAATGGCTACACCTTC.

This sequence joins TRBV27 and TRBJ2-3, with 10 positions matching TRBD2. The trim removed 3 bases at V and 5 bases at J, leaving 14 bases unmatched. Germline V lookup: CDR1 MNHEY, CDR2 SMNVEV (reference sequence). The CDR3 totals 18 residues. The CDR3 reads CASSFFSLPSGSVDTQYF. The CDR3, as DNA: TGTGCCAGCAGTTTCTTTAGTCTTCCTAGCGGGAGTGTAGATACGCAGTATTTT.

The chain employs TRBV24-1 and TRBJ2-7, with 8 bases matching TRBD2. This CDR3 has 16 amino acids. Germline CDR1 KGHDR, CDR2 SFDVKD. The J segment lost 3 bases and the V segment lost 3 bases, leaving 9 bases of the junction unmatched. The DNA of the CDR3 is TGTGCCACCAGTGATGAGCGGGAGTTTTTGGGCTACGAGCAGTACTTC. Protein sequence: CATSDEREFLGYEQYF.